This entry lists 21 T cell receptor beta chains sequenced from one sample in a study of CD8+CD57+ T cells in acquired aplastic anemia. Whoever was chosen for sequencing had shown CD8+CD57+ cell expansion by flow cytometry. TCR beta VDJ and CDR3 profiles were obtained from a genomic DNA template. TCRdb recomputed calls from the reads with MiXCR, one row per CDR3 protein. The table shows 160,000 or so distinct CDR3 sequences, with roughly 48% occurring only once. Sequencing used sorted CD4+, CD8+, or CD8+CD57+ T cells (not recorded which) from PBMCs. The receptors were sampled from a human donor with aplastic anemia.

The chain has TRBV7-9 and TRBJ2-1, with D possibly matching TRBD1 (7 bases). This CDR3 spans 12 amino acids. Germline V gene sequence: CDR1 SEHNR, CDR2 FQNEAQ (reference sequence). Trimming removed 6 bases from V and 15 bases from J, with 18 bases in between. CDR3 in amino acids: CASSSHPQGGFF. CDR3 DNA sequence: TGTGCCAGCAGTTCCCACCCCCAGGGGGGGTTCTTC. Based on the CDR3 plus reference TRBV7-9 and TRBJ2-1, the full variable domain is DTGVSQNPRHKITKRGQNVTFRCDPISEHNRLYWYRQTLGQGPEFLTYFQNEAQLEKSRLLSDRFSAERPKGSFSTLEIQRTEQGDSAMYLCASSSHPQGGFFGPGTRLTVL.

This clonotype was picked up many times. This chain uses TRBV15 with TRBJ1-1; D gene ambiguous. Trimming took 0 bases from V and 4 from J, leaving 12 bases between them. The V gene's germline CDR1 is LNHNV and CDR2 YYDKDF (reference sequence). The CDR3 is 15 amino acids. The CDR3 coding sequence is TGTGCCACCAGCAGAGATGGCGAACTGAGCACTGAAGCTTTCTTT. This sequence encodes CATSRDGELSTEAFF. The variable domain in full, completed from reference TRBV15 and TRBJ1-1, reads DAMVIQNPRYQVTQFGKPVTLSCSQTLNHNVMYWYQQKSSQAPKLLFHYYDKDFNNEADTPDNFQSRRPNTSFCFLDIRSPGLGDTAMYLCATSRDGELSTEAFFGQGTRLTVV.

This clonotype was seen ten or more times. The chain carries TRBV29-1 and TRBJ1-1, with D possibly being TRBD1 (5 bases). Germline loops: CDR1 SQVTM, CDR2 ANQGSEA. This CDR3 is 13 amino acids long. CDR3 protein: CRTGGGGNTEAFF. The CDR3, as DNA: TGCAGGACGGGCGGGGGTGGCAACACTGAAGCTTTCTTT.

The CDR3 region is CAISESTKGGETQYF. The CDR3 DNA reads TGTGCCATCAGTGAGTCGACTAAGGGTGGGGAGACCCAGTACTTC. The chain links TRBV10-3 to TRBJ2-5; perhaps TRBD2 as D (5 bases). The germline V gene has CDR1 ENHRY and CDR2 SYGVKD. The CDR3 spans 15 residues. V shed 0 bases and J shed 5 bases, with 13 bases lying between them.

This clonotype was recorded at least ten times. The gene calls are TRBV9 and TRBJ2-3, with D unclear. CDR1 and CDR2 (germline): SGDLS, YYNGEE. Deletions cut 0 bases from V and 14 bases from J, with 13 bases between. The CDR3 is 12 residues long. For the CDR3, the DNA is TGTGCCAGCAGCGTAGCTGGAGAGCCGGGGTATTTT. It is translated as CASSVAGEPGYF.

Only one count was recorded for this clonotype. The gene calls are TRBV9 and TRBJ2-1, with D tentatively TRBD2 (5 bases). Germline CDR1 SGDLS, CDR2 YYNGEE. This CDR3 region has 13 residues. V lost 0 bases and J 9 bases, leaving 10 bases between the germline ends. The CDR3 sequence is CASSVDGELEQFF. CDR3 coding DNA: TGTGCCAGCAGCGTAGATGGGGAGCTTGAGCAGTTCTTC.

The chain joins TRBV2 to TRBJ2-7; the match to TRBD2 covers 11 bases. V shed 8 bases and J 2 bases; nucleotides not matched to a gene: 11. Germline assignment: CDR1 SNHLY and CDR2 FYNNEI. The CDR3 extends over 16 amino acids. In DNA form, the CDR3 reads TGTGCCAGCGGACCGGGAGTTAGCGGGGGGGCCTACGAGCAGTACTTC. Its protein is CASGPGVSGGAYEQYF.

This clonotype has a count of ten or more. V is TRBV20-1 and J is TRBJ2-7; 13 positions match TRBD2. The CDR3 sequence is 16 residues long. In germline, CDR1 is DFQATT, CDR2 SNEGSKA (reference sequence). V was clipped by 0 bases and J by 5 bases; unmatched bases: 7. Here the CDR3 reads CSARDPLAGGRDEQYF. The CDR3, as DNA: TGCAGTGCTAGAGATCCACTAGCGGGAGGGCGGGACGAGCAGTACTTC.

The chain combines TRBV5-4 with TRBJ1-2, with D uncertain. The CDR3 extends over 18 amino acids. The V and J ends lost 1 base and 2 bases respectively, with 21 bases between them. Germline-derived CDR1 and CDR2 are SGHNT and YYREEE (reference sequence). CDR3 region: CASSLKGRSGRPNYGYTF. The CDR3 bases are TGTGCCAGCAGCTTGAAGGGTAGGTCGGGGAGACCGAACTATGGCTACACCTTC.

The chain is built from TRBV5-1 and TRBJ2-7, with unresolved D. Germline-derived CDR1 and CDR2 are SGHRS and YFSETQ. The CDR3 runs to 13 residues. V was trimmed by 0 bases and J by 5 bases, leaving 9 bases between them. Here the CDR3 reads CASSLVPQDEQYF. The CDR3 DNA follows: TGCGCCAGCAGCTTGGTTCCCCAGGACGAGCAGTACTTC.

The V call is TRBV2, the J call TRBJ2-7, with 8 nucleotides matching TRBD1. In germline, CDR1 is SNHLY, CDR2 FYNNEI. V shed 5 bases, J shed 3 bases, and the junction held 9 bases outside the gene matches. The CDR3 is 15 residues long. As DNA, the CDR3 is TGTGCCAGCAGTAAATCCGCCGGACAGGGCTACGAGCAGTACTTC. It translates to CASSKSAGQGYEQYF. Looking up the rest from reference TRBV2 and TRBJ2-7 gives the full variable domain: EPEVTQTPSHQVTQMGQEVILRCVPISNHLYFYWYRQILGQKVEFLVSFYNNEISEKSEIFDDQFSVERPDGSNFTLKIRSTKLEDSAMYFCASSKSAGQGYEQYFGPGTRLTVT.

As DNA, the CDR3 is TGTGCCAGCAGCTTACCTGGCACAAACAATGAGCAGTTCTTC. This encodes CASSLPGTNNEQFF. The rearrangement links TRBV11-3 to TRBJ2-1, with D uncertain. The germline V gene has CDR1 SGHNT and CDR2 YENEEA. The CDR3 is made up of 14 amino acids. V lost 2 bases, J lost 5 bases, and 10 bases lay in between.

This clonotype is a singleton in its sample. The V call is TRBV20-1, the J call TRBJ1-4, with D hard to call. Trimming removed 2 bases at V and 8 bases at J, with 12 bases between. The germline V gene encodes CDR1 DFQATT and CDR2 SNEGSKA (reference sequence). This CDR3 has 13 residues. CDR3 bases: TGCAGTGCTAGAACCCGAGCCGCAGAAAAACTGTTTTTT. Translated: CSARTRAAEKLFF.

The chain links TRBV25-1 to TRBJ2-1; 9 nucleotides match TRBD2. Germline CDR1 reads MGHDK; CDR2 reads SYGVNS. V trimming: 6 bases; J trimming: 8 bases; junction bases outside the gene matches: 11. This CDR3 contains 15 residues. In DNA, the CDR3 is TGTGCCAGCAGGGCCGTGGGACTAGCCAGGGATGAGCAGTTCTTC. As protein: CASRAVGLARDEQFF. Filled out from reference TRBV25-1 and TRBJ2-1, the complete variable domain reads EADIYQTPRYLVIGTGKKITLECSQTMGHDKMYWYQQDPGMELHLIHYSYGVNSTEKGDLSSESTVSRIRTEHFPLTLESARPSHTSQYLCASRAVGLARDEQFFGPGTRLTVL.

This CDR3 reads CASSLGGGAVGYTF. The CDR3 DNA follows: TGTGCCAGCAGCTTGGGAGGGGGCGCAGTTGGCTACACCTTC. J is TRBJ1-2 and V is TRBV7-2; 7 bases match TRBD1. V lost 3 bases to trimming and J lost 7 bases; unmatched junction nucleotides: 8. CDR1 SGHTA and CDR2 FQGNSA come from the germline V gene. The CDR3 extends over 14 amino acids. Variable domain in full (rest from reference TRBV7-2 and TRBJ1-2): GAGVSQSPSNKVTEKGKDVELRCDPISGHTALYWYRQSLGQGLEFLIYFQGNSAPDKSGLPSDRFSAERTGGSVSTLTIQRTQQEDSAVYLCASSLGGGAVGYTFGSGTRLTVV.

This rearrangement joins TRBV11-2 to TRBJ2-5, with D tentatively TRBD2 (7 bases). Germline V lookup: CDR1 SGHAT, CDR2 FQNNGV. The CDR3 runs 15 residues. V lost 1 base and J 10 bases, leaving 19 bases between the germline ends. This CDR3 is CASSLVGGGYGGQYF. The CDR3 DNA follows: TGTGCCAGCAGCTTAGTCGGCGGGGGCTACGGGGGCCAGTACTTC.

The chain links TRBV18 to TRBJ2-3, with 9 bases fitting TRBD1. The junction had 5 bases not matched to a gene; V was cut back by 2 bases and J by 2 bases. The germline V gene encodes CDR1 KGHSH and CDR2 LQKENI. The CDR3 has 16 amino acids. The CDR3 DNA follows: TGTGCCAGCTCACCAAGGACAGGGGTGGACACAGATACGCAGTATTTT. Translated, it gives CASSPRTGVDTDTQYF.

The rearrangement links TRBV7-9 to TRBJ1-4, with D hard to call. V was trimmed by 2 bases and J by 8 bases, leaving 12 bases between them. The CDR3 spans 14 residues. CDR1 SEHNR and CDR2 FQNEAQ come from the germline V gene (reference sequence). The CDR3 DNA sequence: TGTGCCAGCAGCTTACCCCCCGGGGAAGAAAAACTGTTTTTT. As protein: CASSLPPGEEKLFF.

This clonotype was recorded many times. This rearrangement joins TRBV20-1 to TRBJ2-3; D may correspond to TRBD1 or TRBD2 (5 bases each). The CDR3 consists of 15 residues. Germline V gene lookup returns CDR1 DFQATT and CDR2 SNEGSKA (reference sequence). Trimming cost V 0 bases and J 0 bases, with 10 bases left between them. The CDR3 spells CSARDWGRSTDTQYF. The CDR3 DNA reads as TGCAGTGCTAGAGATTGGGGACGTAGCACAGATACGCAGTATTTT.

V gene TRBV7-2 combines with J gene TRBJ2-7; TRBD1 agrees at 8 bases. The CDR3 has 14 amino acids. V dropped 5 bases and J dropped 4; count of bases not matched to a gene: 7. CDR1 and CDR2 from the germline V gene are SGHTA and FQGNSA. The CDR3 here is CASSLTGGIYEQYF. CDR3 in DNA: TGTGCCAGCAGCCTCACAGGGGGGATTTACGAGCAGTACTTC.

This clonotype was seen repeatedly, ten times or more. V and J are TRBV19 and TRBJ2-4, with a possible D match to TRBD2 (5 bases). Trimming pared 7 bases from V and 9 bases from J, leaving 19 bases between. The CDR3 sequence is 14 residues long. The germline V gene has CDR1 LNHDA and CDR2 SQIVND (reference sequence). The CDR3 coding sequence is TGTGCCAGTACCCCTCAGGAGGTCTACGGCATTCAGTACTTC. It encodes CASTPQEVYGIQYF.